This T cell receptor beta chain derives from a study of lymphopenia after photon versus proton radiotherapy. The data were produced by immunoSEQ multiplex PCR, yet TCRdb's version contains in-frame clones alone and is incomplete. The data contain several thousand clones, around 88% of them seen just once; the ten biggest clones take up about a fifth. Details on this clone: What it binds is unknown. The junction shows a germline mismatch at one end, possibly a read error.

CDR3 length equals 16 residues. Germline V gene data show CDR1 as SQVTM and CDR2 as ANQGSEA. Findings of the study overall: After the lymphocyte nadir, photon-treated repertoires showed oligoclonal expansion, especially of CD8+ Temra cells. Under photons, naive T cells and diversity fell while effector/memory populations rose. Post-nadir TCR diversity decline inversely tracked overall survival among those who died.

V and J are TRBV29-1 and TRBJ2-3; the D call may be TRBD1 or TRBD2 (5 bases each). The source material was peripheral blood, sampled from a patient treated with photon-based radiotherapy. The receptor's source is a man older than 75 with cholangiocarcinoma. The CDR3: CSVEGPRDGATDTRYF. CDR3 coding DNA: TGCAGCGTTGAAGGGCCGAGGGACGGAGCCACAGATACGCGGTATTTT.